This entry concerns a single T cell receptor beta chain. Its antigen is currently not known. Base qualities are not provided; no much larger clone lies one nucleotide away. This sample was taken from a study of blood T cell repertoires in COVID-19 (dated by TCRdb to 2019 to 2021). For the study in its entirety: Collaborator samples came from the United States, Italy and Spain and covered acute and convalescent phases of COVID-19. The material from the prospective study consisted of cDNA or gDNA derived from T cells, B-cell-depleted T cells, or PBMCs. Subjects who had been exposed to COVID-19, were actively infected with it, or had recovered from it provided the deeply sampled blood TCRbeta repertoires that made up the dataset. The repertoires were released in a freely available public database intended as a resource for research on the immune response to SARS-CoV-2. Samples were obtained from the ongoing ImmuneRACE study (first 160 participants) and from 1,254 subjects provided by 6 global collaborators. A de-identified subject ID, COVID-19 status, age in years and sex were almost always included in the sample metadata. Where available, HLA class I and class II types were obtained from metadata supplied by the sample provider rather than from assay-based typing.

What the authors observed across the whole study: Clinical and demographic metadata were provided uncurated, with the amount varying by source and participant.

V ends up 3 bases short and J 8 bases short, with an unmatched junction base count of 14. From its cysteine to its phenylalanine, the CDR3 spans 16 amino acids. This entry keeps only the CDR3 DNA: 48 bases, framed from base 1. CDR1 and CDR2, looked up from the germline V gene, are SGDLS and YYNGEE. The collaborating institutions used their own protocols to collect whole blood in K2EDTA tubes. For TCRbeta analysis, collaborators shipped samples as frozen whole blood, isolated PBMCs, or DNA extracted from either of those sample types. TCRbeta CDR3 regions were amplified from genomic DNA using the immunoSEQ Assay, a bias-controlled multiplex PCR. The authors processed their data as follows. Nucleated cell counts per sample were estimated from amplification of reference gene primers within the assay. Sequence reads were collapsed and filtered to measure the absolute abundance of every unique TCRbeta CDR3 rearrangement. For each sample, productive Simpson clonality was calculated as the square root of Simpson's diversity index across productive rearrangements. TCRdb's version of the immuneACCESS table is confined to in-frame rearrangements and falls short of the full clone set. An unresolved V gene accounts for under half of the shortfall where checked; the remainder is of unknown origin. Clone size and the V and J calls come from that table; the DNA yielded D and trimming. The sample has over 150,000 clones on record, around 82% of them singletons. Approximately 14% of the sample lies in the top ten.

Sequencing input: peripheral blood. The source of this sequence is a man younger than 35 with active or convalescent COVID-19. The sequence links TRBV9 to TRBJ1-2; 9 central bases correspond to TRBD1. The nucleotide sequence is given as TGTGCCAGCAGCGCCCAGCGAGGGACAGGGTTAGAAGGCTACACCTTC. Translated, it gives CASSAQRGTGLEGYTF.